Listed here are 30 T cell receptor beta chains from one sample, sequenced in a study of cytomegalovirus exposure and HLA in healthy donors. This PCR relied on a set of 60 Vbeta primers and 13 Jbeta primers. Measured with immunoSEQ multiplex PCR; TCRdb has only the in-frame clones, and not every one. The sample contains fewer than 120,000 clones, over 60% of which appear only once. Sample: PBMCs. These receptor sequences come from a woman aged 60-75 years in good health and CMV-seropositive.

V gene TRBV11-2 combines with J gene TRBJ2-7, with D possibly matching TRBD2 (6 bases). The CDR3 has 15 residues. In germline, CDR1 is SGHAT, CDR2 FQNNGV. The germline V and J ends were trimmed by 5 bases and 0 bases, with 14 bases remaining between them. CDR3 loop: CASSGGTSYSYEQYF. DNA of the CDR3: TGTGCCAGCAGCGGCGGGACGTCATACTCCTACGAGCAGTACTTC.

This chain joins TRBV6-6 and TRBJ1-1; 8 bases are shared with TRBD1. The CDR3 runs to 13 residues. Trimming took 4 bases from V and 4 from J; bases not matched to a gene: 2. The germline gives CDR1 MNHNY, CDR2 SVGAGI (reference sequence). The CDR3 DNA follows: TGTGCCAGCAGTTCCACAGGGGGCACTGAAGCTTTCTTT. It yields the protein CASSSTGGTEAFF.

Only one count was recorded for this clone. This chain uses TRBV5-6 with TRBJ2-3; 11 nucleotides agree with TRBD2. This CDR3 contains 16 residues. Per germline, CDR1 SGHDT and CDR2 YYEEEE. Losses at the gene ends were 4 bases for V and 8 bases for J; bases not matched to a gene: 12. Here the CDR3 DNA reads TGTGCCAGCAGCCTAGTGCAGACTAGCGGGATTGGTACGCAGTATTTT. Its translation is CASSLVQTSGIGTQYF.

The V gene is TRBV29-1, the J gene TRBJ1-2; 9 bases agree with TRBD1. With 6 bases clipped from V and 8 bases from J, the junction kept 7 bases outside the gene matches. The CDR3 extends over 12 amino acids. The germline gives CDR1 SQVTM, CDR2 ANQGSEA. CDR3 sequence reads: CSVAGQGNGYTF. CDR3 bases: TGCAGCGTCGCTGGACAGGGGAACGGCTACACCTTC.

CDR3 coding DNA: TGTGCCAGCAGCTTACCGGGAGTCCCCGATACGCAGTATTTT. Translation gives CASSLPGVPDTQYF. This chain links TRBV5-4 with TRBJ2-3; D might be TRBD2 (6 bases). The germline V and J ends were trimmed by 2 bases and 6 bases, with 13 bases remaining between them. Germline CDR1 SGHNT, CDR2 YYREEE (reference sequence). CDR3 length: 14 amino acids.

This clone was counted between two and nine times. The rearrangement joins TRBV28 to TRBJ1-1, with a possible D match to TRBD1 (5 bases). Deletions cut 6 bases from V and 4 bases from J, with 12 bases between. Germline assignment: CDR1 MDHEN and CDR2 SYDVKM. CDR3 length: 13 amino acids. The CDR3 sequence is CASRKGRGTEAFF. The CDR3 nucleotides are TGTGCCAGCAGAAAAGGAAGGGGCACTGAAGCTTTCTTT.

The chain combines TRBV5-6 with TRBJ2-5; the D is unclear. The last part of the DNA fits TRBJ2-7 better; the J call may be wrong. The CDR3 consists of 11 residues. Germline CDR1 reads SGHDT; CDR2 reads YYEEEE. CDR3 residues: CASSLNAEQYF. The CDR3, as DNA: TGTGCCAGCAGCTTAAATGCCGAGCAGTACTTC.

The V call is TRBV7-8, the J call TRBJ2-3; the match to TRBD2 covers 8 bases. The CDR3 runs 16 residues. Germline trimming cut 5 bases from V and 3 bases from J; bases unmatched to any gene: 10. Germline V CDR1 and CDR2: SGHVS, FQNEAQ. The CDR3 spells CASSTNGRDRTDTQYF. The CDR3 nucleotides read TGTGCCAGCAGCACTAACGGGAGGGATCGAACAGATACGCAGTATTTT.

This clone was picked up one time. The chain has TRBV9 and TRBJ2-2; TRBD2 aligns across 11 bases. V dropped 0 bases and J dropped 1; count of bases not matched to a gene: 8. The germline CDR1 and CDR2 sequences are SGDLS and YYNGEE. The CDR3 has 19 amino acids. The CDR3 DNA reads TGTGCCAGCAGCGTAGAATGGGCTAGCGGGAGGTGGAACACCGGGGAGCTGTTTTTT. Translated, it gives CASSVEWASGRWNTGELFF.

The chain employs TRBV18 and TRBJ1-1; tentatively, D is TRBD1 (6 bases). The CDR3 extends over 16 amino acids. V dropped 3 bases and J dropped 2 bases, with 16 bases sitting between them. The germline V gene encodes CDR1 KGHSH and CDR2 LQKENI. CDR3 amino acids: CASSPFRDTRNTEAFF. Written as DNA, the CDR3 is TGTGCCAGCTCACCTTTCCGGGACACCCGAAACACTGAAGCTTTCTTT. Drawing the rest from reference TRBV18 and TRBJ1-1, the complete variable domain is NAGVMQNPRHLVRRRGQEARLRCSPMKGHSHVYWYRQLPEEGLKFMVYLQKENIIDESGMPKERFSAEFPKEGPSILRIQQVVRGDSAAYFCASSPFRDTRNTEAFFGQGTRLTVV.

This rearrangement joins TRBV5-6 to TRBJ2-7, with TRBD1 as a possible D gene (6 bases). Trimming removed 2 bases at V and 0 bases at J, with 12 bases between. The length of the CDR3 is 15 residues. The V gene's germline CDR1 is SGHDT and CDR2 YYEEEE. The DNA of the CDR3 is TGTGCCAGCAGCTTTCTCCAGGGGAGCTCCTACGAGCAGTACTTC. This sequence encodes CASSFLQGSSYEQYF.

V is TRBV5-4 and J is TRBJ2-5; D might be TRBD2 (5 bases). TRBJ2-7 explains the end of the DNA better; the J call may be wrong. Germline V gene sequence: CDR1 SGHNT, CDR2 YYREEE (reference sequence). The CDR3 has 14 residues. CDR3 DNA sequence: TGTGCCAGCAGCTTGGATGGCCCGCGGGACGAGCAGTACTTC. It specifies CASSLDGPRDEQYF.

V gene TRBV11-3 combines with J gene TRBJ1-1, with D uncertain. Trimming stripped 4 bases from V and 3 bases from J, with 6 bases between. CDR3 length: 12 amino acids. Germline V CDR1 and CDR2: SGHNT, YENEEA. The CDR3 DNA follows: TGTGCCAGCAGCTCCTACGACACTGAAGCTTTCTTT. It translates to CASSSYDTEAFF.

This clone has only one observation. The V gene is TRBV11-2, the J gene TRBJ2-4; 14 bases fit TRBD2. J lost 8 bases, V lost 4 bases, and 13 bases had no gene match. The CDR3 is 18 residues long. CDR1 and CDR2 from the germline V gene are SGHAT and FQNNGV. The CDR3 is CASSYGTSGSLGRDIQYF. Here the CDR3 DNA reads TGTGCCAGCAGCTACGGGACTAGCGGGAGTCTGGGCCGAGACATTCAGTACTTC.

V is TRBV6-5 and J is TRBJ2-7, with a possible D match to TRBD1 (6 bases). The V end lost 6 bases, the J end lost 5 bases, and 20 bases lay between the germline ends. The CDR3 consists of 15 residues. The germline gives CDR1 MNHEY, CDR2 SVGAGI. CDR3 nucleotides: TGTGCCAGCAGGCGCAGACCGGACAGCCACCACGAGCAGTACTTC. As protein: CASRRRPDSHHEQYF.

This clone was counted between two and nine times. V is TRBV7-6 and J is TRBJ2-5; 9 nucleotides match TRBD1. CDR1 is SGHVS, CDR2 FNYEAQ, per germline. This CDR3 contains 17 residues. V shed 4 bases and J 9 bases; nucleotides not matched to a gene: 18. Here the CDR3 reads CASSSVPGQGPYDPQYF. The CDR3 nucleotides read TGTGCCAGCAGCTCAGTCCCGGGACAGGGCCCATATGATCCCCAGTACTTC.

This rearrangement joins TRBV11-1 to TRBJ2-1; 7 nucleotides agree with TRBD2. The CDR3 runs 14 residues. Trimming took 8 bases from V and 3 from J; bases not matched to a gene: 7. Germline V gene sequence: CDR1 SGHAT, CDR2 FQDESV (reference sequence). In DNA, the CDR3 is TGTGCCAGCTCCACGGGGGGATACTACAATGAGCAGTTCTTC. It encodes CASSTGGYYNEQFF. Variable domain in full (rest from reference TRBV11-1 and TRBJ2-1): EAEVAQSPRYKITEKSQAVAFWCDPISGHATLYWYRQILGQGPELLVQFQDESVVDDSQLPKDRFSAERLKGVDSTLKIQPAELGDSAMYLCASSTGGYYNEQFFGPGTRLTVL.

This clone was seen only a few times. This chain connects TRBV7-9 to TRBJ1-1; D uncertain. CDR1 and CDR2 from the germline V gene are SEHNR and FQNEAQ (reference sequence). Trimming removed 1 base from V and 2 bases from J, with 5 bases in between. The CDR3 consists of 13 residues. CDR3 in amino acids: CASSLDSNTEAFF. The CDR3 DNA reads TGTGCCAGCAGCTTAGACAGTAACACTGAAGCTTTCTTT.

The chain is built from TRBV18 and TRBJ1-6, with D possibly matching TRBD1 (5 bases). CDR1 and CDR2 (germline): KGHSH, LQKENI. The CDR3 length is 14 residues. Trimming shortened V by 1 base and J by 14 bases, and 15 bases separated the two germline ends. DNA for the CDR3: TGTGCCAGCTCACCACAGGGACTTTTAAGGACCCTCCACTTT. The encoded protein is CASSPQGLLRTLHF.

V is TRBV9 and J is TRBJ2-1; possible D gene TRBD2, 6 bases. CDR1 is SGDLS, CDR2 YYNGEE, per germline. This CDR3 is 13 amino acids long. Trimming pared 4 bases from V and 8 bases from J, leaving 13 bases between. CDR3 region: CASSLDSGDEQFF. DNA of the CDR3: TGTGCCAGCAGCTTGGACTCGGGGGATGAGCAGTTCTTC.

This clone appeared a few times. The rearrangement uses TRBV28 and TRBJ2-7; the match to TRBD1 covers 8 bases. The V segment lost 6 bases and the J segment 2 bases; nucleotides outside the gene matches: 6. CDR1 MDHEN and CDR2 SYDVKM come from the germline V gene. The CDR3 covers 14 residues. As DNA, the CDR3 is TGTGCCAGCAGGTTGACAGGGGTTACCTACGAGCAGTACTTC. Translated, it gives CASRLTGVTYEQYF.

The chain employs TRBV7-3 and TRBJ2-1; 13 bases align to TRBD2. Germline V gene sequence: CDR1 SGHTA, CDR2 FQGTGA. There are 17 residues in the CDR3. V lost 5 bases to trimming and J lost 4 bases; unmatched junction nucleotides: 8. In DNA, the CDR3 is TGTGCCAGCAGCCCTCCGGGACTAGCGGGACAATACAATGAGCAGTTCTTC. It yields the protein CASSPPGLAGQYNEQFF.

The J gene is TRBJ1-4, the V gene TRBV5-4, with D possibly TRBD1 on 5 matching bases. Germline V CDR1 and CDR2: SGHNT, YYREEE (reference sequence). Trimming left V 1 base short and J 2 bases short, with 9 bases between. The CDR3 is 15 residues long. The CDR3 region is CASSLWAGTNEKLFF. The CDR3 DNA follows: TGTGCCAGCAGCTTGTGGGCAGGGACTAATGAAAAACTGTTTTTT. The variable domain in full, completed from reference TRBV5-4 and TRBJ1-4, reads ETGVTQSPTHLIKTRGQQVTLRCSSQSGHNTVSWYQQALGQGPQFIFQYYREEENGRGNFPPRFSGLQFPNYSSELNVNALELDDSALYLCASSLWAGTNEKLFFGSGTQLSVL.

This clone was observed a handful of times. The chain links TRBV5-6 to TRBJ2-3; TRBD2 might be the D (6 bases). CDR3 length: 16 amino acids. Deletions cut 4 bases from V and 2 bases from J, with 17 bases between. The V gene's germline CDR1 is SGHDT and CDR2 YYEEEE. The CDR3 DNA reads TGTGCCAGCAGCATACCCGGAGGGGAAGTCACAGATACGCAGTATTTT. It specifies CASSIPGGEVTDTQYF.

V usage is TRBV28 and J usage is TRBJ2-7; possibly TRBD2 for D (6 bases). From germline, CDR1 is MDHEN and CDR2 SYDVKM. The CDR3 consists of 14 residues. V lost 6 bases, J lost 3 bases, and 15 bases lay in between. CDR3 nucleotide sequence: TGTGCCAGCAGCCTACGGGGGAGAAACTACGAGCAGTACTTC. It codes for CASSLRGRNYEQYF.

This clone occurred many times. This chain uses TRBV5-5 with TRBJ2-4, with D possibly TRBD1 on 6 matching bases. This CDR3 has 14 amino acids. Trimming removed 1 base at V and 8 bases at J, with 13 bases between. Germline V lookup: CDR1 SGHKS, CDR2 YYEKEE (reference sequence). CDR3 amino acids: CASSLSGAIDIQYF. The CDR3 DNA reads TGTGCCAGCAGCTTGTCAGGGGCGATAGACATTCAGTACTTC.

This clone occurred a few times. This chain uses TRBV6-4 with TRBJ2-1; tentatively, D is TRBD1 (6 bases). The CDR3 loop spans 15 amino acids. The V gene's germline CDR1 is MRHNA and CDR2 SNTAGT. V lost 3 bases to trimming and J lost 8 bases, with 17 bases between them. CDR3 bases: TGTGCCAGCAGTGATGGTCCCAGGGGACCGGATGAGCAGTTCTTC. Translated, it gives CASSDGPRGPDEQFF.

The V call is TRBV27, the J call TRBJ1-1, with D perhaps matching TRBD1 (5 bases). The CDR3 runs to 17 residues. V was trimmed by 2 bases and J by 3 bases, leaving 19 bases between them. Germline lookup yields CDR1 MNHEY and CDR2 SMNVEV (reference sequence). CDR3 nucleotides: TGTGCCAGCAGTTTAGCTACGACAGCGGCGGGACACACTGAAGCTTTCTTT. It codes for CASSLATTAAGHTEAFF.

This chain connects TRBV28 to TRBJ1-1; 7 positions agree with TRBD1. This CDR3 comprises 14 residues. V gave up 5 bases and J gave up 1 base; unmatched junction bases: 4. Germline assignment: CDR1 MDHEN and CDR2 SYDVKM. CDR3 DNA sequence: TGTGCCAGCAGTGAGGGGGCGACGAACACTGAAGCTTTCTTT. Protein sequence: CASSEGATNTEAFF.

The chain employs TRBV28 and TRBJ2-5, with D possibly TRBD2 on 6 matching bases. The germline V and J ends were trimmed by 7 bases and 11 bases, with 23 bases remaining between them. Germline V lookup: CDR1 MDHEN, CDR2 SYDVKM. The CDR3 extends over 14 amino acids. The CDR3 loop reads CASKVGQSTGEQYF. As DNA, the CDR3 is TGTGCCAGCAAGGTCGGACAATCGACGGGAGAGCAGTACTTC.